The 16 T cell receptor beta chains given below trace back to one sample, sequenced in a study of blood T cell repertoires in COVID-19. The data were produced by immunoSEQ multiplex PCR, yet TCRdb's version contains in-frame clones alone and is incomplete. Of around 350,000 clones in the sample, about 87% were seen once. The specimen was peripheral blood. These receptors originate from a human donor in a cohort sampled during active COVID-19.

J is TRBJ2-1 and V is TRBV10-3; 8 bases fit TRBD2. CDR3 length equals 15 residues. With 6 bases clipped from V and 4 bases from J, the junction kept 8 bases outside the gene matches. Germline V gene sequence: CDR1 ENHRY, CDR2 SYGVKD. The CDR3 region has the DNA TGTGCCATCAGCGGGGGGGAGGGTAGGTACAATGAGCAGTTCTTC. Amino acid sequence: CAISGGEGRYNEQFF.

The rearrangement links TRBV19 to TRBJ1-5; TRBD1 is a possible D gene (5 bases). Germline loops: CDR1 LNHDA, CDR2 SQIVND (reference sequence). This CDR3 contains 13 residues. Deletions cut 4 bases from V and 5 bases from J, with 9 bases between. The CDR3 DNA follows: TGTGCCAGTAGTAGGGGCCGTCATCAGCCCCAGCATTTT. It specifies CASSRGRHQPQHF.

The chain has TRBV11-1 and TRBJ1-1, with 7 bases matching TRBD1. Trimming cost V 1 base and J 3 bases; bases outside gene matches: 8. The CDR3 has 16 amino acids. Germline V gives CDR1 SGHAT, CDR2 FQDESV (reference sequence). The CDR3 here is CASSLGQGLYDTEAFF. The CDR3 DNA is TGTGCCAGCAGCTTAGGACAGGGATTGTATGACACTGAAGCTTTCTTT.

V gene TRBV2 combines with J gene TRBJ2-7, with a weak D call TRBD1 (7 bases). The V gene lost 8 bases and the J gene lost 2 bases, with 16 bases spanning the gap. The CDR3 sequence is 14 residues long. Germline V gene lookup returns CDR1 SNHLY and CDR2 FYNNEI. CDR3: CASQGAGGTYEQYF. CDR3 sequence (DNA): TGTGCCAGCCAAGGGGCAGGGGGGACCTACGAGCAGTACTTC.

CDR3 protein: CASSSQGADTQYF. The DNA for the CDR3 is TGCGCCAGCAGCTCGCAGGGTGCAGATACGCAGTATTTT. The genes are TRBV5-1 and TRBJ2-3, with D maybe TRBD1 (5 bases). The CDR3 contains 13 residues. The germline CDR1 and CDR2 sequences are SGHRS and YFSETQ. V was cut by 3 bases and J by 4 bases, with 9 bases left in between. Combining the CDR3 with reference TRBV5-1 and TRBJ2-3 gives the whole variable domain KAGVTQTPRYLIKTRGQQVTLSCSPISGHRSVSWYQQTPGQGLQFLFEYFSETQRNKGNFPGRFSGRQFSNSRSEMNVSTLELGDSALYLCASSSQGADTQYFGPGTRLTVL.

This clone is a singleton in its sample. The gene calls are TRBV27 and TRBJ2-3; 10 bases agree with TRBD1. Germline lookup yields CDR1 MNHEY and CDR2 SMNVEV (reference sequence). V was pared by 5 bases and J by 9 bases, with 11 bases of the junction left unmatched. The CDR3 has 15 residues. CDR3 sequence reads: CASSLRDRGSWTQYF. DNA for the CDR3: TGTGCCAGCAGTCTCCGGGACAGGGGTTCGTGGACGCAGTATTTT.

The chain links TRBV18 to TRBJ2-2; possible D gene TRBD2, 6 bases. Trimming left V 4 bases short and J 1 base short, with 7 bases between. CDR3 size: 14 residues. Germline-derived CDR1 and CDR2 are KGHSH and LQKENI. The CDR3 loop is CASSRDLNTGELFF. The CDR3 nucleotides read TGTGCCAGCTCACGGGACTTGAACACCGGGGAGCTGTTTTTT.

The CDR3 DNA reads TGCGCCAGCAGCTTGGGGATAGGACAGGGGTCCAACACCGGGGAGCTGTTTTTT. Protein: CASSLGIGQGSNTGELFF. V gene TRBV5-1 combines with J gene TRBJ2-2, with TRBD1 matching 9 bases. Losses at the gene ends were 0 bases for V and 2 bases for J; bases not matched to a gene: 8. Germline lookup yields CDR1 SGHRS and CDR2 YFSETQ. The CDR3 runs to 18 residues.

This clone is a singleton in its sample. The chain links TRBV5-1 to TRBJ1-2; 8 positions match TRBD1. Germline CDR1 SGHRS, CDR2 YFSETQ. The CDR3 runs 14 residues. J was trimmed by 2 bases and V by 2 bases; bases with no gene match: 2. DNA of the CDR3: TGCGCCAGCAGCTTATGGACAGGGAACTATGGCTACACCTTC. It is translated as CASSLWTGNYGYTF.

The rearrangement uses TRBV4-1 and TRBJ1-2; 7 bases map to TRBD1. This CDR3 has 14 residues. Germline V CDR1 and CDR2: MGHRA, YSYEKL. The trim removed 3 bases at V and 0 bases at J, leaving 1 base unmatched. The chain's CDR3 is CASSQTGSNYGYTF. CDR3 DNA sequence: TGCGCCAGCAGCCAGACAGGGTCTAACTATGGCTACACCTTC.

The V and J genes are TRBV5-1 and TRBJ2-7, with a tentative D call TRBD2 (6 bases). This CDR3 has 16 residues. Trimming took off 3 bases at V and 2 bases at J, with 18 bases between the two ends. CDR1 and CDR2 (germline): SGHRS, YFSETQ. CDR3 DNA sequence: TGCGCCAGCAGCTCGGCCGGAGGGAACATCCCCTACGAGCAGTACTTC. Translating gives CASSSAGGNIPYEQYF.

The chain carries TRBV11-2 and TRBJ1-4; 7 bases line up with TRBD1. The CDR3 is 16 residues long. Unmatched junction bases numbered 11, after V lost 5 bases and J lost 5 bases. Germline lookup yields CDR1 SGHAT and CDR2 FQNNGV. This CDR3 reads CASSRGQTKTNEKLFF. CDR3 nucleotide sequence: TGTGCCAGCAGCAGGGGACAGACCAAGACCAATGAAAAACTGTTTTTT.

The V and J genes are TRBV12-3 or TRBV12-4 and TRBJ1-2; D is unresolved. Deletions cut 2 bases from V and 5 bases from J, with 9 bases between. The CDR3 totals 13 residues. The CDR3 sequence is CASSLLLLYGYTF. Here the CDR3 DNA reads TGTGCCAGCAGTTTACTCCTTCTTTATGGCTACACCTTC.

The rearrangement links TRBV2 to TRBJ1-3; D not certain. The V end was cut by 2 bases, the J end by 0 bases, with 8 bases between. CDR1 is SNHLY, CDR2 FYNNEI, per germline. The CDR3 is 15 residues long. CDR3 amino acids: CASSETASSGNTIYF. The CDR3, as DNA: TGTGCCAGCAGTGAAACGGCTAGCTCTGGAAACACCATATATTTT.

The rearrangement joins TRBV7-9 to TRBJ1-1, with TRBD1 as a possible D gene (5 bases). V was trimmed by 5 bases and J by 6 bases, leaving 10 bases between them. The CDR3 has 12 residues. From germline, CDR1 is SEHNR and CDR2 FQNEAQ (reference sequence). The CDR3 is CASSPRAPEAFF. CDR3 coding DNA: TGTGCCAGCAGCCCCAGGGCCCCTGAAGCTTTCTTT.

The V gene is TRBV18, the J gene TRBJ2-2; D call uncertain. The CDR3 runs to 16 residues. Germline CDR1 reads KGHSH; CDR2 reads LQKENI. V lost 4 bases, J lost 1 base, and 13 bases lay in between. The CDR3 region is CASSRTLIENTGELFF. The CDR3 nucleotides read TGTGCCAGCTCACGAACCTTAATAGAGAACACCGGGGAGCTGTTTTTT.